This TCR beta chain was observed in a study of brain metastases from non-small cell lung cancer. Overall study findings and caveats: Metastases had sparse T cells but largely shared repertoires with primaries. Compared with their matched primary tumors, about 64% of brain metastases showed expanded T-cell clones. Compared with primary tumors, brain metastases showed less T-cell infiltration.

In regard to this clone: Its antigen is not known.

Measured with immunoSEQ multiplex PCR; TCRdb has only the in-frame clones, and not every one. This table has around 2,500 clones, about four fifths appearing once. Germline V lookup: CDR1 SGHDT, CDR2 YYEEEE. The CDR3 is 14 amino acids. With 4 bases clipped from V and 6 bases from J, the junction kept 5 bases outside the gene matches. This receptor was taken from a donor over 35 with non-small cell lung cancer. The sequencing sample was made of primary lung tumor tissue. The J gene is TRBJ1-1, the V gene TRBV5-6; 11 bases are shared with TRBD1. CDR3 region: CASSLAGQGAEAFF. The CDR3, as DNA: TGTGCCAGCAGCCTTGCGGGACAGGGGGCTGAAGCTTTCTTT.